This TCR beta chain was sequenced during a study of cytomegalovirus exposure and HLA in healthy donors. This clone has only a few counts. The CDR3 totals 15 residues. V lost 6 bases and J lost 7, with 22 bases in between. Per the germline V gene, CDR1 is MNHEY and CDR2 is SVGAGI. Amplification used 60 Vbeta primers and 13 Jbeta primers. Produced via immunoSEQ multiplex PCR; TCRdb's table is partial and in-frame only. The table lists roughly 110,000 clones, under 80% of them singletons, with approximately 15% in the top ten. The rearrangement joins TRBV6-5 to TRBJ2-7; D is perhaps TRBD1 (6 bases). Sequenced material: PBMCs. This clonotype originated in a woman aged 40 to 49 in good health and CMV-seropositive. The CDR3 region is CASSPQGAAPGEQYF. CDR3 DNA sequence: TGTGCCAGCAGCCCACAGGGAGCAGCGCCTGGGGAGCAGTACTTC.